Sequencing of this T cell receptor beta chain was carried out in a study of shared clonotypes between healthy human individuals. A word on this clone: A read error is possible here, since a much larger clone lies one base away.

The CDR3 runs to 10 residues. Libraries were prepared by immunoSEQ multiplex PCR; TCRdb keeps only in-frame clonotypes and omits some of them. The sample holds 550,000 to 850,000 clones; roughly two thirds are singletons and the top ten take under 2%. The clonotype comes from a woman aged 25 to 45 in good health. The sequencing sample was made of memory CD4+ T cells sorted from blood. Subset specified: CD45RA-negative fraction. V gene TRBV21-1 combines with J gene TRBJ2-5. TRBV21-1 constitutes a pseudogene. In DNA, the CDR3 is TGTGCCAGCAGCAAAGAGACCCAGTACTTC. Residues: CASSKETQYF.